This record looks at one T cell receptor (beta chain) sequence and its context. This CDR3 region has 14 residues. The germline V gene has CDR1 LGHNA and CDR2 YNFKEQ. V was trimmed by 4 bases and J by 4 bases, leaving 11 bases between them. The data stem from a study of patients and donors after allogeneic stem cell transplantation. TCRdb recomputed calls from the RT-PCR reads with MiXCR, one row per CDR3 protein. The sample includes about 200,000 distinct CDR3 sequences, around 40% of them seen just once. The V and J genes are TRBV4-2 and TRBJ1-5; no clear D gene. The receptor was isolated from a human donor who was either an allogeneic HSCT recipient or a stem cell or donor lymphocyte infusion donor (not recorded which). It is not recorded whose cells these are; they may come from a transplant donor. The source material was blood, either unsorted or a sorted T cell fraction (not recorded which). The CDR3 coding sequence is TGTGCCAGCAGCCTTGGACTGGAGAATCAGCCCCAGCATTTT. It translates to CASSLGLENQPQHF.